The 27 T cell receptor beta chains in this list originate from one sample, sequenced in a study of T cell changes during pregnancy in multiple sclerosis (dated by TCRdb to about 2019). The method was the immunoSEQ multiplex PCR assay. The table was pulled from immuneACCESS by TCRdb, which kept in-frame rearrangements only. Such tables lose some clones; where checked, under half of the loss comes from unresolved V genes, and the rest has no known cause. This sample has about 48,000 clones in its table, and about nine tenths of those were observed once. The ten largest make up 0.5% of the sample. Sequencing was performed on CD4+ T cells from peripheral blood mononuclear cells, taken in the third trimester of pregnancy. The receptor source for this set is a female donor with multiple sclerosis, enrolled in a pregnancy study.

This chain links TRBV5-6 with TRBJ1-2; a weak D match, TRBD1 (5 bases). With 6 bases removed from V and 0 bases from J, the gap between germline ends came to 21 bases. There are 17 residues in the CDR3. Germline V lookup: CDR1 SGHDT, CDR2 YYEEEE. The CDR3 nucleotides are TGTGCCAGCATCCAGGTTGCCTGGGGCGAGGCTAACTATGGCTACACCTTC. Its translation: CASIQVAWGEANYGYTF.

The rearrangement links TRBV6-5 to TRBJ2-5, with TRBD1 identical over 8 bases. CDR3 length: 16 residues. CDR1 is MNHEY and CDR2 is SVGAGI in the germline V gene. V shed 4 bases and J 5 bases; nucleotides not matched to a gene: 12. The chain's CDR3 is CASSSGQGGGRETQYF. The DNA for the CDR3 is TGTGCCAGCAGTTCCGGACAGGGAGGAGGTAGGGAGACCCAGTACTTC.

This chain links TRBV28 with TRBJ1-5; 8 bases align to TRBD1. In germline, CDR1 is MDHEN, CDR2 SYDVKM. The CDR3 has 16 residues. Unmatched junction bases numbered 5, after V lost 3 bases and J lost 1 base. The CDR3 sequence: CASSFLTGESNQPQHF. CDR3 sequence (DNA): TGTGCCAGCAGTTTTCTGACAGGGGAGAGCAATCAGCCCCAGCATTTT.

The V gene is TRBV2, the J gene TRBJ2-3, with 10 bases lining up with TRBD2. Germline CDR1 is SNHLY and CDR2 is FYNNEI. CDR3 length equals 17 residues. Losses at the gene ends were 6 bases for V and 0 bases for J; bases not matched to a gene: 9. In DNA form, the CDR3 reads TGTGCCAGCAGCGCCCGGGCTAGCGGGGGTAGCACAGATACGCAGTATTTT. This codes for CASSARASGGSTDTQYF.

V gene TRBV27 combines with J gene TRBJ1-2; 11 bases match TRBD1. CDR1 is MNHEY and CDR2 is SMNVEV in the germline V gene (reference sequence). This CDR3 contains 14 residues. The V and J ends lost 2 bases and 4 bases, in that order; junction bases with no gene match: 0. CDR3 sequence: CASSLGTGGYGYTF. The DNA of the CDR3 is TGTGCCAGCAGTTTAGGGACAGGGGGCTATGGCTACACCTTC.

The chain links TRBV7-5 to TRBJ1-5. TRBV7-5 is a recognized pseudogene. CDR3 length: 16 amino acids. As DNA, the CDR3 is TGTGCCAGAAGCTTAAGGCGGGGGAATCCGAATCAGCCCCAGCATTTT. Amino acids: CARSLRRGNPNQPQHF.

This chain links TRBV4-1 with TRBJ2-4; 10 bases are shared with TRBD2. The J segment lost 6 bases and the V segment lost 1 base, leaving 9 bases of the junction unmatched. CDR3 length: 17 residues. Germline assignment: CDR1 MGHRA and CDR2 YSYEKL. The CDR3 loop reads CASSQGRSGGVGNIQYF. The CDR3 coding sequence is TGCGCCAGCAGCCAAGGGCGGAGCGGGGGGGTTGGAAACATTCAGTACTTC.

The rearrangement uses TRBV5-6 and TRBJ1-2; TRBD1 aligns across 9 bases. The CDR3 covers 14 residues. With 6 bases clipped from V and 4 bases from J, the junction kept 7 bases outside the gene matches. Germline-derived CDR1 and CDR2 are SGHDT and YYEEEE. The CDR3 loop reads CASKGQGQSYGYTF. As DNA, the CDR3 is TGTGCCAGCAAAGGACAGGGGCAGAGCTATGGCTACACCTTC. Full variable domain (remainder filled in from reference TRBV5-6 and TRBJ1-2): DAGVTQSPTHLIKTRGQQVTLRCSPKSGHDTVSWYQQALGQGPQFIFQYYEEEERQRGNFPDRFSGHQFPNYSSELNVNALLLGDSALYLCASKGQGQSYGYTFGSGTRLTVV.

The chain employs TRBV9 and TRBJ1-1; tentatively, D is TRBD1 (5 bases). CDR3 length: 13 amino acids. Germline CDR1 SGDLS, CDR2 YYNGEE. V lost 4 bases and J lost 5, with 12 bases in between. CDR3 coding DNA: TGTGCCAGCAGCCGACTGGGGGGAACTGAAGCTTTCTTT. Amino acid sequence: CASSRLGGTEAFF.

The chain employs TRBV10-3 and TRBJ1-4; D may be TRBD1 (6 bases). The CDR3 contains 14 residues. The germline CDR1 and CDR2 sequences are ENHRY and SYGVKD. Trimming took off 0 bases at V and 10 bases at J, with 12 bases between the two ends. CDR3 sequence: CAISESKGVLKLFF. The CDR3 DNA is TGTGCCATCAGTGAGTCGAAGGGGGTCTTAAAACTGTTTTTT.

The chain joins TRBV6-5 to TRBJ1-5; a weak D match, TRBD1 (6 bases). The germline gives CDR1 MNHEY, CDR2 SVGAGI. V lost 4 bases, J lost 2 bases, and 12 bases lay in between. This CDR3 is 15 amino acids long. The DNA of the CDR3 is TGTGCCAGCAGTTGGGGGCAAGGTGGCAATCAGCCCCAGCATTTT. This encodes CASSWGQGGNQPQHF.

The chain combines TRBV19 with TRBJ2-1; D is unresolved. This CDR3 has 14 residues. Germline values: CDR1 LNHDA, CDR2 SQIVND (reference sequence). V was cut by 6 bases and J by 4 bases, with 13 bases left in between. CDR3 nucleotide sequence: TGTGCCAGTAGCCAGGTTGGGCCATACAATGAGCAGTTCTTC. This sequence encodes CASSQVGPYNEQFF.

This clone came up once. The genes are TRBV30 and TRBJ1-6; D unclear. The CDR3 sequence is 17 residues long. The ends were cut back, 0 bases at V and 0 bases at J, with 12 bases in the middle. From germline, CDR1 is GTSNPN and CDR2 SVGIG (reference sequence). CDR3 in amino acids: CAWSVPRGSSYNSPLHF. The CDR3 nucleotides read TGTGCCTGGAGTGTACCCCGGGGTAGCTCCTATAATTCACCCCTCCACTTT. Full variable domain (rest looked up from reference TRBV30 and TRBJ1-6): SQTIHQWPATLVQPVGSPLSLECTVEGTSNPNLYWYRQAAGRGLQLLFYSVGIGQISSEVPQNLSASRPQDRQFILSSKKLLLSDSGFYLCAWSVPRGSSYNSPLHFGNGTRLTVT.

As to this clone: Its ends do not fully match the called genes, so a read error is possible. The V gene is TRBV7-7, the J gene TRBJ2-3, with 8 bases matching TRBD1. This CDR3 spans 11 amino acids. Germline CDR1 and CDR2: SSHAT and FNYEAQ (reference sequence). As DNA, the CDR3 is TGTGCTAGCAGCTCAGGGGGCAAGCAGTATTTT. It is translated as CASSSGGKQYF.

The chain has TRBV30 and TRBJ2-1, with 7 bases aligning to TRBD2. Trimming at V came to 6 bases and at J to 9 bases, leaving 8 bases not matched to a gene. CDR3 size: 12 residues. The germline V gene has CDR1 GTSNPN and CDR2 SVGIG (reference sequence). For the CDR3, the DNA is TGTGCCTGCCGAGCGGGGCCGGGTGAGCAGTTCTTC. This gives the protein CACRAGPGEQFF.

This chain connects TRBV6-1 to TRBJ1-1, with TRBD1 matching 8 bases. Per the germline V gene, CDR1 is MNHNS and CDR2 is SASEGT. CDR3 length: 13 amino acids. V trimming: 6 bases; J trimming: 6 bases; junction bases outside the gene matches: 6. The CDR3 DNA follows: TGTGCCAGCAGGGGGACAGGTAGGGCTGAAGCTTTCTTT. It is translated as CASRGTGRAEAFF.

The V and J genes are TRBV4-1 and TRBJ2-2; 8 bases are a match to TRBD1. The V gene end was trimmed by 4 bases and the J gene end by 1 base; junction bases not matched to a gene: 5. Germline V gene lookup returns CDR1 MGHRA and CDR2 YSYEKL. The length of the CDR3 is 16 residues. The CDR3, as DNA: TGCGCCAGCAGCCGCCCTGGACAGGGGAACACCGGGGAGCTGTTTTTT. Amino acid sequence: CASSRPGQGNTGELFF.

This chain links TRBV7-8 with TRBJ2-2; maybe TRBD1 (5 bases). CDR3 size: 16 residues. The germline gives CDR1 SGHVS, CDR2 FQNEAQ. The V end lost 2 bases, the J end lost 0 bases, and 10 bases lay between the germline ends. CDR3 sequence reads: CASSLIRTPNTGELFF. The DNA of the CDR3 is TGTGCCAGCAGCTTAATCAGGACACCGAACACCGGGGAGCTGTTTTTT.

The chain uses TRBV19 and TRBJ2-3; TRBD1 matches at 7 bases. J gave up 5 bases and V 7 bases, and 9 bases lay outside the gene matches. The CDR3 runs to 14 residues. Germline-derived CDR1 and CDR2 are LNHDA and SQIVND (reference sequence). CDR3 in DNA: TGTGCCAGTAAGTTTAGGGGGCCTGGAGATACGCAGTATTTT. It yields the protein CASKFRGPGDTQYF. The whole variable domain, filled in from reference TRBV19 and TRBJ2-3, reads DGGITQSPKYLFRKEGQNVTLSCEQNLNHDAMYWYRQDPGQGLRLIYYSQIVNDFQKGDIAEGYSVSREKKESFPLTVTSAQKNPTAFYLCASKFRGPGDTQYFGPGTRLTVL.

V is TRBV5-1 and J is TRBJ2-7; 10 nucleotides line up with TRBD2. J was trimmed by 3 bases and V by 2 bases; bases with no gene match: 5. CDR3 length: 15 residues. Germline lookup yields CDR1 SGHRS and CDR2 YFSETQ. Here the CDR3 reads CASSFERGGRYEQYF. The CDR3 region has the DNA TGCGCCAGCAGCTTCGAGCGGGGGGGCCGCTACGAGCAGTACTTC. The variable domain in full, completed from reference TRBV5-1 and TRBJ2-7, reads KAGVTQTPRYLIKTRGQQVTLSCSPISGHRSVSWYQQTPGQGLQFLFEYFSETQRNKGNFPGRFSGRQFSNSRSEMNVSTLELGDSALYLCASSFERGGRYEQYFGPGTRLTVT.

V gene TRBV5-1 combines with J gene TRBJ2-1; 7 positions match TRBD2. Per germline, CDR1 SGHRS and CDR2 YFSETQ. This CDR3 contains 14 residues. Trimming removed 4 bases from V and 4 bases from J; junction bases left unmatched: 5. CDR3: CASSGGLLYNEQFF. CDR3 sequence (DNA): TGCGCCAGCAGCGGGGGACTATTATACAATGAGCAGTTCTTC.

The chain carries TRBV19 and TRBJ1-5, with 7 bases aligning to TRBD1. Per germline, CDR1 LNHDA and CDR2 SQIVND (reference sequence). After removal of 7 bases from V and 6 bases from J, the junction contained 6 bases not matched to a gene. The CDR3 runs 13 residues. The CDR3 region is CASTDREGQPQHF. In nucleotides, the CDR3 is TGTGCCAGTACTGACAGGGAAGGTCAGCCCCAGCATTTT.

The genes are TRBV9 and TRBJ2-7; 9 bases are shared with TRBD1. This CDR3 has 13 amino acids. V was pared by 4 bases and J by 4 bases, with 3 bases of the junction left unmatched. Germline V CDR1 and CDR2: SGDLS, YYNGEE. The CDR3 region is CASSRQGEYEQYF. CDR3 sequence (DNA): TGTGCCAGCAGCCGACAGGGGGAATACGAGCAGTACTTC.

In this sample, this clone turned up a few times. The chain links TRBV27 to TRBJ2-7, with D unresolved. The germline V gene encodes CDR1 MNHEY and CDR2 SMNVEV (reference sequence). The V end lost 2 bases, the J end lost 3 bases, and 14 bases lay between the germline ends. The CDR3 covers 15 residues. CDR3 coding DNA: TGTGCCAGCAGTTTAGCAGGTAGGAAGAGCTACGAGCAGTACTTC. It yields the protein CASSLAGRKSYEQYF.

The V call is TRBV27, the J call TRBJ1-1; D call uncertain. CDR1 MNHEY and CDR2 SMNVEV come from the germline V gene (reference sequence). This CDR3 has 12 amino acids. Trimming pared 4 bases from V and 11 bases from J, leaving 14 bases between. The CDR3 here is CASSSSHRSAFF. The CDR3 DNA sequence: TGTGCCAGCAGTTCGAGCCACCGATCGGCTTTCTTT.

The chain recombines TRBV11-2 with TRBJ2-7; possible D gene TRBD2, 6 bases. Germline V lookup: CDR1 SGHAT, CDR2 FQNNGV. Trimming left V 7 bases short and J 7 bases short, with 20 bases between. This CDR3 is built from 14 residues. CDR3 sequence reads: CASTFLDYSSEQYF. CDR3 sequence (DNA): TGTGCCAGCACCTTCCTGGACTATAGCTCGGAGCAGTACTTC.

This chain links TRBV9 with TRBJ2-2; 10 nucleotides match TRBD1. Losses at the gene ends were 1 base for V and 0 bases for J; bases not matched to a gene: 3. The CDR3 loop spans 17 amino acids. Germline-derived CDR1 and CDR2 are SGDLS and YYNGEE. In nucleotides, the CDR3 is TGTGCCAGCAGCGTACCTGGGACAGGGGCGAACACCGGGGAGCTGTTTTTT. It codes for CASSVPGTGANTGELFF.